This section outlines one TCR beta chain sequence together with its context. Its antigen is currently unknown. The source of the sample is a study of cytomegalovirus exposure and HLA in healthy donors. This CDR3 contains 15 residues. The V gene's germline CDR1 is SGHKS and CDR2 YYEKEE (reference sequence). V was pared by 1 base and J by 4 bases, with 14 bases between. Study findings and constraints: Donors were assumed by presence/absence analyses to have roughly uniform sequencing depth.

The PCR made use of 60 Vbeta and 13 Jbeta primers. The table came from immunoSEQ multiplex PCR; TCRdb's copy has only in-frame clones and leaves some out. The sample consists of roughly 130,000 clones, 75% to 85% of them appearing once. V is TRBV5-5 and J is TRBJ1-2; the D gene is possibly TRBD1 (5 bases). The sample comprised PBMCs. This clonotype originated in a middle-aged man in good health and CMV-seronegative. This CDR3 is CASSLWTNRLYGYTF. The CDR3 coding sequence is TGTGCCAGCAGCTTGTGGACAAACAGACTCTATGGCTACACCTTC.